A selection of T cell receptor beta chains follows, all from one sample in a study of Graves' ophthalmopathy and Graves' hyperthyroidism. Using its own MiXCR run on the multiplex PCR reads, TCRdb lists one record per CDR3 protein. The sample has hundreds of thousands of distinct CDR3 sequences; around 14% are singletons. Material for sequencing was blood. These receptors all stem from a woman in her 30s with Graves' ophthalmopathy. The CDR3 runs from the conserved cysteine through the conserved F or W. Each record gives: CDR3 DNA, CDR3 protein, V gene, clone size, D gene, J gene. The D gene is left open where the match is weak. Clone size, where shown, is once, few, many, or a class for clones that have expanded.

TGTGCCTGGAGCCGGACAGGGAGTAGCAATCAGCCCCAGCATTTT,CAWSRTGSSNQPQHF,TRBV30,many,TRBD1,TRBJ1-5
TGTGCCAGCAGTTACGGGCAGTCACAAGAGACCCAGTACTTC,CASSYGQSQETQYF,TRBV6-5,many,-,TRBJ2-5
TGTGCCAGCAGCCTAATAGCGGATGAGCAGTTCTTC,CASSLIADEQFF,TRBV7-9,-,-,TRBJ2-1
TGCGCCAGCGCCGGGACGGGGAGCACAGATACGCAGTATTTT,CASAGTGSTDTQYF,TRBV5-1,many,-,TRBJ2-3
TGTGCCAGCAGACCAGAGACACGCTACACGGGAGCTTTCTTT,CASRPETRYTGAFF,TRBV28,many,-,TRBJ1-1
TGCAGTGCTAGAGATATTAGCAGAGCCTACGAGCAGTACTTC,CSARDISRAYEQYF,TRBV20-1,many,-,TRBJ2-7
TGCAGCGTTGGGACGGGACAGTCTAACTATGGCTACACCTTC,CSVGTGQSNYGYTF,TRBV29-1,many,TRBD1,TRBJ1-2
TGTGCCAGCAGTTACTCGAGTAGACAGCGGTATAGCAATCAGCCCCAGCATTTT,CASSYSSRQRYSNQPQHF,TRBV6-2/TRBV6-3,many,-,TRBJ1-5
TGTGCCAGCAGCTCATGGGGTAGAGAAGAGACCCAGTACTTC,CASSSWGREETQYF,TRBV27,many,-,TRBJ2-5
TGTGCCAGCAGTTACCTGCCCGCAGGGGTCGGTTACGAGCAGTACTTC,CASSYLPAGVGYEQYF,TRBV6-5,many,-,TRBJ2-7
TGTGCCAGCAGTTTATTAGGAACAGAGGAAGCTTTCTTT,CASSLLGTEEAFF,TRBV27,many,-,TRBJ1-1
TGTGCCAGCAGTTACGTCAGGGACGGACCAAATTCACCCCCCCACTTT,CASSYVRDGPNSPPHF,TRBV6-2/TRBV6-3,many,-,TRBJ1-6
TGTGCCAGCAGTCTGGACCGCGCGGAGGAGACCCAGTACTTC,CASSLDRAEETQYF,TRBV27,many,-,TRBJ2-5
TGTGCCAGCTCGCGAACCGGGACGGAGTCCTACGAGCAGTACTTC,CASSRTGTESYEQYF,TRBV18,many,-,TRBJ2-7
TGTGCCAGCAGTTTAACCACCGGACAGGGTTCCCAAGAGACCCAGTACTTC,CASSLTTGQGSQETQYF,TRBV27,many,TRBD1,TRBJ2-5
TGTGCCAGCAGAGTGACAGGGGCGACCTACGAGCAGTACTTC,CASRVTGATYEQYF,TRBV6-5,many,TRBD1,TRBJ2-7
TGCGCCAGCAGCACCAGGACAAGAACTACTAGCGGGGCCGAGCAGTACTTC,CASSTRTRTTSGAEQYF,TRBV5-1,many,TRBD2,TRBJ2-7
TGTGCCAGCAGCTACTCCGGAGGGGACTACGAGCAGTACTTC,CASSYSGGDYEQYF,TRBV6-5,-,-,TRBJ2-7
TGCGCCAGCAGCTTGGTGGTGGGCCCGACTGAAGCTTTCTTT,CASSLVVGPTEAFF,TRBV5-1,many,-,TRBJ1-1
TGCAGTGCTAGAGCCCTAGGGGAGAACGAGCAGTACTTC,CSARALGENEQYF,TRBV20-1,many,-,TRBJ2-7
TGCGCCAGCAGCCATAGCCAGAACGAGCAGTACTTC,CASSHSQNEQYF,TRBV10-2,many,-,TRBJ2-7
TGTGCCAGCAGCCAACTAGCGGGGGTGAGGACCCAGTACTTC,CASSQLAGVRTQYF,TRBV3-1,many,TRBD2,TRBJ2-5
TGTGCCAGCAGTGAAAGGTCAGGGTCGAACACTGAAGCTTTCTTT,CASSERSGSNTEAFF,TRBV6-1,many,-,TRBJ1-1